The 24 T cell receptor beta chains below come from one sample, sequenced in a study of Graves' ophthalmopathy and Graves' hyperthyroidism. Beta-chain TCR CDR3 regions were amplified from RNA transcripts. HTBI-primed RT-PCR formed the first round, and a multiplex PCR formed the second. TCRdb reprocessed the multiplex PCR reads via MiXCR and lists one record per CDR3 protein. The repertoire holds about 620,000 distinct CDR3 sequences, approximately 22% seen once, with more than 5.5% in the top ten. Input material: peripheral blood. The receptors shown here come from a woman between 18 and 29 years old with stable Graves' hyperthyroidism. Some clones in this sample may be carry-over from other donors' samples.

V and J are TRBV6-1 and TRBJ1-5; D is uncertain. V was clipped by 6 bases and J by 2 bases, with 11 bases between them. This CDR3 has 14 amino acids. Germline V gene lookup returns CDR1 MNHNS and CDR2 SASEGT. CDR3 nucleotide sequence: TGTGCCAGCAGACGGATTGAGGGCAATCAGCCCCAGCATTTT. Translation gives CASRRIEGNQPQHF.

The V gene is TRBV2, the J gene TRBJ1-6, with 7 bases that match TRBD1. CDR1 is SNHLY and CDR2 is FYNNEI in the germline V gene. V gave up 6 bases and J gave up 9 bases; unmatched junction bases: 11. This CDR3 comprises 15 residues. For the CDR3, the DNA is TGTGCCAGCAGGATACAGGGGCCTTCCGGTTCACCCCTCCACTTT. Translating gives CASRIQGPSGSPLHF.

In this sample, this clonotype turned up many times. This chain uses TRBV12-3 or TRBV12-4 with TRBJ1-5; D gene unclear. CDR3 length: 16 residues. Trimming took 1 base from V and 0 from J, leaving 10 bases between them. The CDR3 DNA reads TGTGCCAGCAGTTTAGTGGCCGGGTATAGCAATCAGCCCCAGCATTTT. It translates to CASSLVAGYSNQPQHF.

This clonotype has more than one count but fewer than ten. V usage is TRBV20-1 and J usage is TRBJ2-7; a weak D match, TRBD2 (6 bases). V lost 6 bases, J lost 1 base, and 13 bases lay in between. This CDR3 has 13 amino acids. The germline V gene has CDR1 DFQATT and CDR2 SNEGSKA (reference sequence). In DNA form, the CDR3 reads TGCAGTGCCCCTTCCGGGAGTTCCTACGAGCAGTACTTC. It codes for CSAPSGSSYEQYF.

This clonotype was detected ten times or more. The V and J genes are TRBV10-3 and TRBJ2-4; D might be TRBD2 (6 bases). The CDR3 covers 15 residues. Germline V lookup: CDR1 ENHRY, CDR2 SYGVKD. The germline V and J ends were trimmed by 3 bases and 5 bases, with 14 bases remaining between them. The CDR3 region is CAISETGSVENIQYF. CDR3 nucleotides: TGTGCCATCAGTGAAACCGGGAGCGTGGAAAACATTCAGTACTTC.

This clonotype was observed at least ten times. The chain links TRBV20-1 to TRBJ2-7; D unclear. The germline V gene encodes CDR1 DFQATT and CDR2 SNEGSKA (reference sequence). CDR3 size: 12 residues. The ends were cut back, 7 bases at V and 0 bases at J, with 10 bases in the middle. The CDR3 sequence is CSVQKNSYEQYF. Here the CDR3 DNA reads TGCAGTGTCCAGAAAAACTCCTACGAGCAGTACTTC.

This clonotype occurred a few times. The V gene is TRBV6-1, the J gene TRBJ2-7; D gene ambiguous. V lost 4 bases and J 4 bases, leaving 11 bases between the germline ends. The CDR3 is 13 residues long. CDR1 is MNHNS, CDR2 SASEGT, per germline. Written as DNA, the CDR3 is TGTGCCAGCAGTGTCACGGATTCGTACGAGCAGTACTTC. As protein: CASSVTDSYEQYF.

The chain combines TRBV5-1 with TRBJ2-7, with 10 nucleotides matching TRBD2. This CDR3 contains 15 residues. With V trimmed by 0 bases and J by 6 bases, 6 bases remained unmatched. Germline lookup yields CDR1 SGHRS and CDR2 YFSETQ. CDR3 sequence (DNA): TGCGCCAGCAGCTTGGCGGTAGCGGGAGGCCGCGAGCAGTACTTC. This sequence encodes CASSLAVAGGREQYF.

V gene TRBV5-1 combines with J gene TRBJ2-2, with D maybe TRBD1 (5 bases). Germline V gene data show CDR1 as SGHRS and CDR2 as YFSETQ. Trimming took 1 base from V and 4 from J, leaving 11 bases between them. The CDR3 is 15 amino acids. CDR3 bases: TGCGCCAGCAGCTTGTATTCAGGGTCCACCGGGGAGCTGTTTTTT. Its protein product is CASSLYSGSTGELFF.

This clonotype was picked up many times. The chain links TRBV12-3 or TRBV12-4 to TRBJ1-5; D remains unclear. Deletions cut 6 bases from V and 2 bases from J, with 14 bases between. The CDR3 loop spans 15 amino acids. The CDR3 spells CASRLDYPGNQPQHF. Here the CDR3 DNA reads TGTGCCAGCAGACTGGACTACCCTGGCAATCAGCCCCAGCATTTT.

This clonotype has at least ten counts. This chain links TRBV7-8 with TRBJ2-7; no reliable D call. This CDR3 contains 15 residues. Trimming stripped 0 bases from V and 1 base from J, with 10 bases between. The germline gives CDR1 SGHVS, CDR2 FQNEAQ. CDR3 loop: CASSLARARSYEQYF. The CDR3 coding sequence is TGTGCCAGCAGCTTAGCTAGGGCCCGATCCTACGAGCAGTACTTC. The full variable domain, in which reference TRBV7-8 and TRBJ2-7 provide the parts outside the CDR3, is GAGVSQSPRYKVAKRGQDVALRCDPISGHVSLFWYQQALGQGPEFLTYFQNEAQLDKSGLPSDRFFAERPEGSVSTLKIQRTQQEDSAVYLCASSLARARSYEQYFGPGTRLTVT.

There are many counts of this clonotype. The chain couples TRBV12-5 to TRBJ2-5; 7 positions match TRBD2. Germline V gene sequence: CDR1 LGHNT, CDR2 FRNRAP. V lost 5 bases, J lost 2 bases, and 11 bases stayed unmatched. The CDR3 is made up of 16 amino acids. The CDR3 is CASGPGIIAGQETQYF. The CDR3 region has the DNA TGTGCTAGTGGTCCCGGGATCATAGCGGGTCAAGAGACCCAGTACTTC.

The chain joins TRBV30 to TRBJ1-1; 7 nucleotides align to TRBD1. Germline V CDR1 and CDR2: GTSNPN, SVGIG (reference sequence). The CDR3 extends over 13 amino acids. Losses at the gene ends were 0 bases for V and 7 bases for J; bases not matched to a gene: 5. CDR3 in amino acids: CAWSVNRDSEAFF. CDR3 in DNA: TGTGCCTGGAGTGTAAATCGGGACAGTGAAGCTTTCTTT.

The sample holds many counts of this clonotype. The chain uses TRBV27 and TRBJ1-1; no reliable D call. This CDR3 comprises 13 residues. In germline, CDR1 is MNHEY, CDR2 SMNVEV (reference sequence). V lost 4 bases and J lost 3, with 9 bases in between. Here the CDR3 DNA reads TGTGCCAGCAGTTCGGACGTAGACACTGAAGCTTTCTTT. Its protein product is CASSSDVDTEAFF.

At least ten counts were recorded for this clonotype. The J gene is TRBJ1-1, the V gene TRBV20-1, with D hard to call. Trimming took 6 bases from V and 0 from J, leaving 20 bases between them. Per the germline V gene, CDR1 is DFQATT and CDR2 is SNEGSKA (reference sequence). The CDR3 is made up of 16 amino acids. CDR3 sequence (DNA): TGCAGTGCCCCGAACGATGTGGAATCTTTGAACACTGAAGCTTTCTTT. Amino acid sequence: CSAPNDVESLNTEAFF.

The chain combines TRBV15 with TRBJ1-6; 10 positions match TRBD1. Per germline, CDR1 LNHNV and CDR2 YYDKDF (reference sequence). The CDR3 contains 15 residues. V was pared by 6 bases and J by 8 bases, with 7 bases of the junction left unmatched. This CDR3 reads CATSSGTGDYSPLHF. The CDR3 DNA reads as TGTGCCACCAGTTCCGGGACAGGGGATTATTCACCCCTCCACTTT. Complete variable domain (other parts from reference TRBV15 and TRBJ1-6): DAMVIQNPRYQVTQFGKPVTLSCSQTLNHNVMYWYQQKSSQAPKLLFHYYDKDFNNEADTPDNFQSRRPNTSFCFLDIRSPGLGDTAMYLCATSSGTGDYSPLHFGNGTRLTVT.

The J gene is TRBJ1-6, the V gene TRBV4-2; maybe TRBD1 (5 bases). V was clipped by 2 bases and J by 7 bases, with 15 bases between them. The CDR3 has 16 amino acids. Germline-derived CDR1 and CDR2 are LGHNA and YNFKEQ. The CDR3 bases are TGTGCCAGCAGCCAACTGGGACCGCTGACGAATTCACCCCTCCACTTT. It is translated as CASSQLGPLTNSPLHF.

The chain employs TRBV15 and TRBJ1-3; D is ambiguous. Trimming cost V 0 bases and J 0 bases, with 6 bases left between them. The CDR3 covers 15 residues. Germline CDR1 LNHNV, CDR2 YYDKDF (reference sequence). The chain's CDR3 is CATSRDGGSGNTIYF. As DNA, the CDR3 is TGTGCCACCAGCAGAGACGGAGGCTCTGGAAACACCATATATTTT.

This clonotype showed up just a few times. The V call is TRBV6-1, the J call TRBJ1-5; no clear D. The CDR3 runs 14 residues. Trimming took 4 bases from V and 2 from J, leaving 9 bases between them. Germline-derived CDR1 and CDR2 are MNHNS and SASEGT. The CDR3 sequence: CASSATARNQPQHF. The CDR3 DNA is TGTGCCAGCAGTGCGACCGCGCGCAATCAGCCCCAGCATTTT.

This clonotype was detected a few times. The V call is TRBV10-3, the J call TRBJ1-1; D may be TRBD1 (6 bases). The germline V and J ends were trimmed by 6 bases and 3 bases, with 11 bases remaining between them. Germline V gives CDR1 ENHRY, CDR2 SYGVKD. CDR3 length equals 13 residues. The CDR3 is CAIRQGWDTEAFF. The CDR3, as DNA: TGTGCCATCAGACAGGGTTGGGACACTGAAGCTTTCTTT.

The chain carries TRBV2 and TRBJ1-1; D uncertain. The ends were cut back, 7 bases at V and 2 bases at J, with 11 bases in the middle. The CDR3 totals 13 residues. The germline V gene has CDR1 SNHLY and CDR2 FYNNEI. CDR3 region: CASTADRNTEAFF. CDR3 DNA sequence: TGTGCCAGCACCGCAGACCGAAACACTGAAGCTTTCTTT.

This clonotype was counted ten times or more. This sequence joins TRBV19 and TRBJ1-5; D is unclear. V was cut by 1 base and J by 0 bases, with 7 bases left in between. There are 15 residues in the CDR3. CDR1 and CDR2 (germline): LNHDA, SQIVND (reference sequence). The CDR3 here is CASSIVQPSNQPQHF. The CDR3 DNA is TGTGCCAGTAGTATAGTCCAACCTAGCAATCAGCCCCAGCATTTT.

This clonotype has at least ten counts. The rearrangement links TRBV12-3 or TRBV12-4 to TRBJ2-5; D is unclear. Trimming left V 4 bases short and J 2 bases short, with 14 bases between. The CDR3 totals 15 residues. CDR3 in DNA: TGTGCCAGCAGTTATGTCCATGGAGTTCAAGAGACCCAGTACTTC. Translated: CASSYVHGVQETQYF.

Only a few counts were recorded for this clonotype. This chain joins TRBV27 and TRBJ2-7; TRBD2 matches 7 bases. The CDR3 extends over 14 amino acids. Looked up from germline, CDR1 is MNHEY and CDR2 is SMNVEV (reference sequence). V lost 3 bases to trimming and J lost 6 bases; unmatched junction nucleotides: 8. In DNA, the CDR3 is TGTGCCAGCAGTTTCCTGGCGGGAGTTTCCGAGCAGTACTTC. Translated, it gives CASSFLAGVSEQYF.